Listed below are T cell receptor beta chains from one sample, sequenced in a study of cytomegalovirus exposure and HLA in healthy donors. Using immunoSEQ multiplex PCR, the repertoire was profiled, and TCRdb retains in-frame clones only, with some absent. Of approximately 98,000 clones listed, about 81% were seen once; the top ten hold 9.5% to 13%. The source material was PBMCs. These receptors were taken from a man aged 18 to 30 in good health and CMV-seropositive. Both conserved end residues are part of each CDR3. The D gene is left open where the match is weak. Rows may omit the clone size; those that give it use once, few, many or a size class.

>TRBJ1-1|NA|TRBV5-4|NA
CASASWGGPVTEAFF
TGTGCCAGCGCCTCGTGGGGGGGGCCGGTCACTGAAGCTTTCTTT
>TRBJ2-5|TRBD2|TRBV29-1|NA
CSAERPSGGQPQETQYF
TGCAGCGCCGAAAGGCCTAGCGGGGGACAGCCCCAAGAGACCCAGTACTTC
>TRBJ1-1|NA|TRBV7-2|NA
CASSFRGYGGTEAFF
TGTGCCAGCAGCTTCAGAGGGTACGGCGGCACTGAAGCTTTCTTT
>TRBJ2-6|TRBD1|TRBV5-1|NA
CASSFTGTGAVLTF
TGCGCCAGCAGCTTCACCGGGACAGGGGCGGTCCTGACTTTC
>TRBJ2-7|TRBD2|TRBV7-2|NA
CASSSGLAGGPVYEQYF
TGTGCCAGCAGCTCGGGACTAGCGGGGGGGCCCGTCTACGAGCAGTACTTC
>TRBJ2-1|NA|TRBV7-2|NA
CASSLVIYEQFF
TGTGCCAGCAGCTTAGTTATATATGAGCAGTTCTTC
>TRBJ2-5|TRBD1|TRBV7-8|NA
CASSLAGQGQETQYF
TGTGCCAGCAGCTTAGCGGGACAGGGCCAAGAGACCCAGTACTTC
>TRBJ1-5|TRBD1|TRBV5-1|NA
CASSLSGGSNQPQHF
TGCGCCAGCAGCTTGTCAGGGGGTAGCAATCAGCCCCAGCATTTT
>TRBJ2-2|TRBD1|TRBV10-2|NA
CASRHTGTANTGELFF
TGCGCCAGCAGGCACACCGGGACAGCGAACACCGGGGAGCTGTTTTTT
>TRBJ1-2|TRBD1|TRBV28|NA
CASSSPAGQGGPSYGYTF
TGTGCCAGCAGTTCCCCGGCGGGACAGGGGGGCCCGTCCTATGGCTACACCTTC
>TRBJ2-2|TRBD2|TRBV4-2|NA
CASSQERRGGLFTGELFF
TGTGCCAGCAGCCAAGAGAGGCGGGGGGGCCTCTTTACCGGGGAGCTGTTTTTT
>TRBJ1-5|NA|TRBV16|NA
CASSHRQALYNQPQHF
TGTGCCAGCAGCCACAGACAGGCACTCTACAATCAGCCCCAGCATTTT
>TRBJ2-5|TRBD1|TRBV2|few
CASSSAKQGRGETQYF
TGTGCCAGCAGTTCCGCTAAACAGGGGCGCGGGGAGACCCAGTACTTC
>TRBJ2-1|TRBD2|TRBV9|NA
CASSAYLVAGGDNEQFF
TGTGCCAGCAGCGCATATCTAGTAGCGGGGGGGGACAATGAGCAGTTCTTC
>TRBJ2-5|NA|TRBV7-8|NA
CASSLANRGRGETQYF
TGTGCCAGCAGCTTAGCAAACCGAGGGAGAGGTGAGACCCAGTACTTC